This T cell receptor beta chain was found in a study of shared clonotypes between healthy human individuals. The overall study: For every donor, three CD4 naive, three CD4 memory, two CD8 naive and one CD8 memory plates were used.

The CDR3 is made up of 13 amino acids. Germline V gene sequence: CDR1 SGHTA, CDR2 FQGNSA. V gave up 4 bases and J gave up 10 bases; unmatched junction bases: 9. A deep-level run was used for the assay. Profiled with immunoSEQ multiplex PCR; TCRdb holds only in-frame clones, not every one. The table has 950,000 to 1,100,000 clones, 75% seen once. Division of CD4+ cells produced a CD45RA+ naive subset and a CD45RA-negative memory subset. This clone has only a few counts. Sequenced: memory CD4+ T cells sorted from blood. Subset described: CD45RA-negative fraction. The receptor's source is a young man in good health. The chain employs TRBV7-2 and TRBJ1-1, with TRBD1 identical over 7 bases. The DNA of the CDR3 is TGTGCCAGCAGCTCGGCCACGACAGGGCGAGCTTTCTTT. Its translation: CASSSATTGRAFF.